Each of the 15 T cell receptor beta chains below was sequenced from the same sample in a study of CD8+CD57+ T cells in acquired aplastic anemia. Those patients picked for sequencing had displayed CD8+CD57+ cell expansion on flow cytometry. Genomic DNA templated the TCR beta VDJ and CDR3 profiling. TCRdb passed the reads through MiXCR, listing each CDR3 protein once. Found here are approximately 300,000 distinct CDR3 sequences, approximately 58% of them singletons; the top ten hold 1.3%. The specimen sequenced was sorted CD4+, CD8+, or CD8+CD57+ T cells (not recorded which) from PBMCs. All receptors come from a human donor with aplastic anemia.

The rearrangement links TRBV7-8 to TRBJ2-7, with D possibly being TRBD2 (5 bases). The CDR3 extends over 14 amino acids. V was shortened by 3 bases and J by 0 bases, with 9 bases between the two germline ends. The germline gives CDR1 SGHVS, CDR2 FQNEAQ. CDR3 sequence: CASSFERSSYEQYF. CDR3 in DNA: TGTGCCAGCAGCTTCGAGCGGAGCTCCTACGAGCAGTACTTC.

The table lists this clonotype with a count of one. The chain recombines TRBV2 with TRBJ1-3, with D unresolved. CDR1 and CDR2 from the germline V gene are SNHLY and FYNNEI. V gave up 2 bases and J gave up 4 bases, with 9 bases separating them. CDR3 size: 14 residues. This CDR3 is CASSEYPHGNTIYF. DNA of the CDR3: TGTGCCAGCAGTGAATACCCACACGGAAACACCATATATTTT. The full variable domain, rest sourced from reference TRBV2 and TRBJ1-3, is EPEVTQTPSHQVTQMGQEVILRCVPISNHLYFYWYRQILGQKVEFLVSFYNNEISEKSEIFDDQFSVERPDGSNFTLKIRSTKLEDSAMYFCASSEYPHGNTIYFGEGSWLTVV.

J is TRBJ1-2 and V is TRBV28, with D unresolved. Looked up from germline, CDR1 is MDHEN and CDR2 is SYDVKM. Trimming shortened V by 6 bases and J by 5 bases, and 7 bases separated the two germline ends. The CDR3 extends over 11 amino acids. CDR3 loop: CASSRQYGYTF. The CDR3 region has the DNA TGTGCCAGCAGCCGGCAATATGGCTACACCTTC.

The V gene is TRBV29-1, the J gene TRBJ2-7; D gene ambiguous. Germline lookup yields CDR1 SQVTM and CDR2 ANQGSEA. V lost 4 bases to trimming and J lost 5 bases, with 15 bases between them. The CDR3 totals 13 residues. CDR3 sequence: CSVASRYTHEQYF. CDR3 DNA sequence: TGCAGCGTTGCCTCTCGTTATACCCACGAGCAGTACTTC.

For this clonotype: It may be a read error: a sequence one base away is much more abundant. The chain uses TRBV11-3 and TRBJ2-1; D may be TRBD1 (5 bases). Trimming pared 5 bases from V and 2 bases from J, leaving 16 bases between. Germline V gene sequence: CDR1 SGHNT, CDR2 YENEEA. CDR3 size: 16 residues. The DNA for the CDR3 is TGTGCCAGCAGCGTAGGTCGCTGGGGCACCTACAATGAGCAGTTCTTC. Translated, it gives CASSVGRWGTYNEQFF.

At least ten counts were recorded for this clonotype. The chain uses TRBV7-2 and TRBJ1-1; 9 bases are a match to TRBD1. CDR1 is SGHTA, CDR2 FQGNSA, per germline. V lost 5 bases and J lost 1; bases outside the gene matches: 2. The CDR3 is made up of 14 amino acids. This chain's CDR3 is CASSPGQGNTEAFF. CDR3 bases: TGTGCCAGCAGCCCGGGACAGGGGAACACTGAAGCTTTCTTT.

The chain combines TRBV20-1 with TRBJ1-2; D is undetermined. The CDR3 length is 15 residues. Germline CDR1 is DFQATT and CDR2 is SNEGSKA (reference sequence). Trimming took off 5 bases at V and 2 bases at J, with 18 bases between the two ends. The CDR3 sequence: CSARQESAQNYGYTF. Written as DNA, the CDR3 is TGCAGTGCTCGTCAGGAGTCAGCCCAAAACTATGGCTACACCTTC.

In its sample, this clonotype was seen many times. V is TRBV20-1 and J is TRBJ2-5; possibly TRBD1 for D (5 bases). This CDR3 comprises 14 residues. Germline assignment: CDR1 DFQATT and CDR2 SNEGSKA (reference sequence). Trimming shortened V by 3 bases and J by 5 bases, and 16 bases separated the two germline ends. CDR3: CSARGQGRTETQYF. DNA of the CDR3: TGCAGTGCTAGGGGGCAGGGTCGGACGGAGACCCAGTACTTC.

The J gene is TRBJ2-1, the V gene TRBV20-1; 7 nucleotides align to TRBD2. Losses at the gene ends were 6 bases for V and 9 bases for J; bases not matched to a gene: 14. This CDR3 has 14 amino acids. Germline lookup yields CDR1 DFQATT and CDR2 SNEGSKA (reference sequence). CDR3 sequence (DNA): TGCAGTGCCCGTCTTGCGGGAGAATCCGGTGAGCAGTTCTTC. It translates to CSARLAGESGEQFF.

J is TRBJ1-2 and V is TRBV10-3, with 7 bases identical to TRBD1. Germline CDR1 and CDR2: ENHRY and SYGVKD. The CDR3 has 15 amino acids. Trimming removed 6 bases from V and 2 bases from J; junction bases left unmatched: 9. CDR3: CAISGGQSSNYGYTF. DNA for the CDR3: TGTGCCATCAGCGGGGGACAGAGCTCGAACTATGGCTACACCTTC.

The gene calls are TRBV24-1 and TRBJ1-4, with a tentative D call TRBD1 (5 bases). The germline V and J ends were trimmed by 6 bases and 12 bases, with 22 bases remaining between them. CDR3 length: 15 residues. The germline V gene has CDR1 KGHDR and CDR2 SFDVKD. CDR3 bases: TGTGCCACCAGTTATGATCGCTTAGGCAGGGAGGAACTGTTTTTT. It is translated as CATSYDRLGREELFF.

The chain employs TRBV20-1 and TRBJ2-1; 7 nucleotides align to TRBD2. Germline V gives CDR1 DFQATT, CDR2 SNEGSKA (reference sequence). Trimming cost V 6 bases and J 4 bases; bases outside gene matches: 9. CDR3 length: 14 residues. The CDR3: CSATLADAYNEQFF. In nucleotides, the CDR3 is TGCAGTGCCACCCTAGCGGACGCGTACAATGAGCAGTTCTTC.

This clonotype was seen many times. The chain links TRBV18 to TRBJ2-1, with D unclear. Germline CDR1 KGHSH, CDR2 LQKENI. V was shortened by 3 bases and J by 13 bases, with 13 bases between the two germline ends. This CDR3 spans 12 amino acids. In nucleotides, the CDR3 is TGTGCCAGCTCACCCGTGGTGGAACTACAGTTCTTC. Translated, it gives CASSPVVELQFF.

At least ten counts were recorded for this clonotype. This chain joins TRBV30 and TRBJ1-2; unclear D gene. The CDR3 length is 13 residues. Between the trimmed V and J ends, which lost 0 bases and 4 bases, there was a span of 9 bases. Germline lookup yields CDR1 GTSNPN and CDR2 SVGIG (reference sequence). This chain's CDR3 is CAWSVSSGYGYTF. CDR3 coding DNA: TGTGCCTGGAGTGTAAGTTCAGGCTATGGCTACACCTTC.

This clonotype was found many times. V usage is TRBV9 and J usage is TRBJ2-1; 14 nucleotides agree with TRBD2. The V segment lost 2 bases and the J segment 0 bases; nucleotides outside the gene matches: 10. Germline V gives CDR1 SGDLS, CDR2 YYNGEE. CDR3 length: 20 residues. CDR3 sequence (DNA): TGTGCCAGCAGCGTCCGTTCCGGGACTAGCGGGGGCAGCTCCTACAATGAGCAGTTCTTC. It yields the protein CASSVRSGTSGGSSYNEQFF. Variable domain in full (rest from reference TRBV9 and TRBJ2-1): DSGVTQTPKHLITATGQRVTLRCSPRSGDLSVYWYQQSLDQGLQFLIQYYNGEERAKGNILERFSAQQFPDLHSELNLSSLELGDSALYFCASSVRSGTSGGSSYNEQFFGPGTRLTVL.